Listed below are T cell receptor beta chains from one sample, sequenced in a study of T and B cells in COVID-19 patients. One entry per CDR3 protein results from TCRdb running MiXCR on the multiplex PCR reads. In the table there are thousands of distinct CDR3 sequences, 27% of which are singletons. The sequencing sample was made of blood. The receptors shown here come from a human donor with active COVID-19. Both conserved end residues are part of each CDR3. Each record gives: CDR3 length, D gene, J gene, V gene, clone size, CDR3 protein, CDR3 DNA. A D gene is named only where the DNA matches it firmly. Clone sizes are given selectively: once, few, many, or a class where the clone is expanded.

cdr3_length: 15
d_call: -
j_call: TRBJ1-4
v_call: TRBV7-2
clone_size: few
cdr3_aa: CASSLGRVRREKLFF
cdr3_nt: TGTGCCAGCAGCTTAGGCAGGGTACGGCGCGAAAAACTGTTTTTT

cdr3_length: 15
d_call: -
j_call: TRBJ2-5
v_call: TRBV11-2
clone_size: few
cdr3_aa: CASSLRWTDQETQYF
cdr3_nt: TGTGCCAGCAGCCTGCGATGGACAGATCAAGAGACCCAGTACTTC

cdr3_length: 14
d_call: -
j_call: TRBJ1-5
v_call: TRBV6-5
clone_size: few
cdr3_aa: CASRRDRGGQPQHF
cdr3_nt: TGTGCCAGCAGACGCGACCGAGGGGGTCAGCCCCAGCATTTT

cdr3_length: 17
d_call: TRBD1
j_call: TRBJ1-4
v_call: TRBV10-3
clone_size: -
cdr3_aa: CAISTRDREPGNEKLFF
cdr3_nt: TGTGCCATCAGCACCCGGGACAGGGAACCCGGGAATGAAAAACTGTTTTTT

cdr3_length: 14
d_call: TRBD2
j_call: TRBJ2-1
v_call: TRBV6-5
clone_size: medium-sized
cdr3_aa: CASSYKAGVHEQFF
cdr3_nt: TGTGCCAGCAGTTACAAGGCGGGAGTACACGAGCAGTTCTTC

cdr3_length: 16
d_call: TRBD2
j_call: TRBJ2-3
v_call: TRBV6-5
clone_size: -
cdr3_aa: CASSGPRTSGGDTQYF
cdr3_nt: TGTGCCAGCAGTGGCCCACGGACTAGCGGAGGTGATACGCAGTATTTT

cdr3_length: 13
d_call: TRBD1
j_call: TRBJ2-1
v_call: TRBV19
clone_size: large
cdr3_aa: CASSGQGANEQFF
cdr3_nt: TGTGCCAGTAGTGGACAGGGGGCGAATGAGCAGTTCTTC

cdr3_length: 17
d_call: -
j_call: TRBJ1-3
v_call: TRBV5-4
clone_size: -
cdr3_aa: CASSLGSPWSSGNTIYF
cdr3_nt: TGTGCCAGCAGCTTGGGTTCTCCCTGGAGCTCTGGAAACACCATATATTTT

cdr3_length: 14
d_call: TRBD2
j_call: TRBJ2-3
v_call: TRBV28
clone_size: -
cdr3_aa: CASTMAGGADTQYF
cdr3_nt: TGTGCCAGCACGATGGCGGGGGGGGCAGATACGCAGTATTTT

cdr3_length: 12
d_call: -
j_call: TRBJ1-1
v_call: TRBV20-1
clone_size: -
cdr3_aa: CSATGLNTEAFF
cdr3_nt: TGCAGTGCTACTGGGTTGAACACTGAAGCTTTCTTT

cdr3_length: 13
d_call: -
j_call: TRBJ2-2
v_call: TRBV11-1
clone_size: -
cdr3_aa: CASSSMETGELFF
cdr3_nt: TGTGCCAGCAGTTCCATGGAGACCGGGGAGCTGTTTTTT

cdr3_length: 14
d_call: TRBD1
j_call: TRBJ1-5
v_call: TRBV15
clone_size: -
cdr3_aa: CATSGQGGNQPQHF
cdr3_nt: TGTGCCACCAGCGGACAGGGTGGCAATCAGCCCCAGCATTTT

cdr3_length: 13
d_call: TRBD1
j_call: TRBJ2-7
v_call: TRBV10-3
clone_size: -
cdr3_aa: CAISERDSYEQYF
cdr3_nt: TGTGCCATCAGTGAAAGGGACAGCTACGAGCAGTACTTC

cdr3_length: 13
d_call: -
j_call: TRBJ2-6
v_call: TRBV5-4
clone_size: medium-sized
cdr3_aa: CASSRAGANVLTF
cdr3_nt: TGTGCCAGCAGCCGTGCTGGGGCCAACGTCCTGACTTTC

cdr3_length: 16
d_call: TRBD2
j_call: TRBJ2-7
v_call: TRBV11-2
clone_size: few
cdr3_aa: CASSLVGGAGGGEQYF
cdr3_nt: TGTGCCAGCAGCTTAGTGGGGGGAGCGGGAGGAGGGGAGCAGTACTTC

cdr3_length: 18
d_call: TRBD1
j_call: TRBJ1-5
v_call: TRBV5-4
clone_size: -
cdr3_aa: CASSLENLDRGFDQPQHF
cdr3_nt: TGTGCCAGCAGCTTGGAGAATCTGGACAGGGGATTTGATCAGCCCCAGCATTTT

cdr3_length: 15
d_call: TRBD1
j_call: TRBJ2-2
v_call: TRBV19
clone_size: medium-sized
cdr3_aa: CASSRQGEVPGELFF
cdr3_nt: TGTGCCAGTAGTAGACAGGGGGAAGTACCCGGGGAGCTGTTTTTT

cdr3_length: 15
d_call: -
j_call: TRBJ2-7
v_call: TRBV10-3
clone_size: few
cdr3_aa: CAILDTRSQISEQYF
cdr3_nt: TGTGCCATCCTTGACACTCGGTCCCAGATCAGCGAGCAGTACTTC

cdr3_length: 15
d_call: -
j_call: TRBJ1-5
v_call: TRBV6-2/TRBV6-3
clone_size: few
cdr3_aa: CASSYGSYSNQPQHF
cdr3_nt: TGTGCCAGCAGTTACGGTTCCTATAGCAATCAGCCCCAGCATTTT

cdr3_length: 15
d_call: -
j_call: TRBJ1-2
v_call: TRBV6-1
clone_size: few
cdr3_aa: CASSEGLGGNYGYTF
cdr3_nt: TGTGCCAGCAGTGAGGGGCTGGGGGGAAACTATGGCTACACCTTC

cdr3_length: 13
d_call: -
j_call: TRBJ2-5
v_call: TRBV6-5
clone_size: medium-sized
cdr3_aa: CASSPGGGETQYF
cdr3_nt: TGTGCCAGCAGTCCAGGGGGGGGAGAGACCCAGTACTTC

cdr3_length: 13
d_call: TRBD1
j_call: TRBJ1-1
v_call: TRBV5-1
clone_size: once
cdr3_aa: CASSFGDRALAFF
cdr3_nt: TGCGCCAGCAGCTTCGGGGACAGAGCACTCGCTTTCTTT

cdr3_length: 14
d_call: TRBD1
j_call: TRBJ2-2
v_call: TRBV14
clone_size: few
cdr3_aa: CASSLQGAIGELFF
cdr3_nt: TGTGCCAGCAGCCTTCAGGGGGCAATCGGGGAGCTGTTTTTT

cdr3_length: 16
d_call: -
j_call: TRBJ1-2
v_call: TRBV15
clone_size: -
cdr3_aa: CATGPIGTPGSSGYTF
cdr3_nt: TGTGCCACCGGACCAATCGGGACTCCAGGGAGTAGTGGCTACACCTTC

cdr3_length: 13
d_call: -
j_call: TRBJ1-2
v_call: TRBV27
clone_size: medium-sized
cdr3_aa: CASSSRAAYGYTF
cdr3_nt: TGTGCCAGCAGTTCGAGGGCAGCATATGGCTACACCTTC

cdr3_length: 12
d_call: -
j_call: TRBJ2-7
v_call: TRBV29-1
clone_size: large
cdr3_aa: CSVELAPYEQYF
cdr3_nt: TGCAGCGTTGAGTTGGCCCCCTACGAGCAGTACTTC

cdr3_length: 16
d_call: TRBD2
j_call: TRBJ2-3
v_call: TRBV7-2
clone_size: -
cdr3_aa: CASSSQGTSSTDTQYF
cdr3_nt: TGTGCCAGCAGCTCACAAGGGACTAGTAGCACAGATACGCAGTATTTT